This entry lists 25 T cell receptor beta chains sequenced from one sample in a study of tumor-infiltrating lymphocytes in primary liver carcinoma. Co-extraction yielded RNA and DNA from roughly 21-30 mg of unsorted bulk tissue. Production of TCR beta cDNA used around 500 ng total RNA together with a constant-region primer. Amplification in three nested multiplex PCR rounds with slightly modified ARM-PCR gave rise to TCR beta libraries. The two initial PCR rounds, nine to eleven cycles each, used TRBV1-TRBV30 forward and C-beta reverse primers. Each CDR3 protein is one row after TCRdb ran MiXCR on the multiplex PCR reads. Among roughly 20,000 distinct CDR3 sequences listed, 60% to 80% were seen once. Sequencing was done on a sample of liver tumor tissue from sampling region 4. Described subset: tumor region T4, right-lateral pole. All receptors come from a woman in her 30s with primary liver carcinoma and hepatitis B virus infection.

The chain joins TRBV7-9 to TRBJ2-1; possibly TRBD2 for D (6 bases). This CDR3 has 13 residues. Germline loops: CDR1 SEHNR, CDR2 FQNEAQ (reference sequence). V shed 7 bases and J shed 8 bases, with 15 bases lying between them. CDR3 residues: CASNLDWGDEQFF. The CDR3 DNA is TGTGCCAGCAACTTGGACTGGGGGGATGAGCAGTTCTTC.

V usage is TRBV28 and J usage is TRBJ1-5; tentatively, D is TRBD2 (6 bases). The DNA end is a closer match to TRBJ2-3, so the J assignment may be wrong. This CDR3 contains 13 residues. Germline V gives CDR1 MDHEN, CDR2 SYDVKM. This chain's CDR3 is CATRRGTDGPQYF. The CDR3 DNA is TGTGCCACCAGGCGGGGCACGGATGGTCCCCAGTATTTT.

This clonotype was observed a few times. The junction shows a germline mismatch at one end, possibly a read error. The chain recombines TRBV6-5 with TRBJ2-7; perhaps TRBD1 as D (6 bases). Germline CDR1 reads MNHEY; CDR2 reads SVGAGI. The CDR3 extends over 15 amino acids. The CDR3 DNA is TGTGCTAACAGTTACAAGGACAGCAGCTCCTACGAACAGTACTTC. Residues: CANSYKDSSSYEQYF.

Regarding this clonotype: One end of the junction does not line up with germline, which may come from a read error. This chain joins TRBV6-5 and TRBJ2-7, with D perhaps being TRBD1 or TRBD2 (6 bases each). Germline assignment: CDR1 MNHEY and CDR2 SVGAGI. This CDR3 comprises 15 residues. CDR3 sequence reads: CDSSYHREGGYEQYF. CDR3 nucleotide sequence: TGTGACAGCAGTTACCATCGAGAGGGGGGTTACGAGCAATACTTC.

This chain connects TRBV7-8 to TRBJ2-1; 10 bases map to TRBD1. CDR3 length: 16 amino acids. CDR1 is SGHVS, CDR2 FQNEAQ, per germline. V dropped 5 bases and J dropped 15; count of bases not matched to a gene: 19. The CDR3 is CASSPFGTGVYNGLFF. The CDR3 region has the DNA TGTGCCAGCAGCCCCTTCGGGACAGGGGTTTACAATGGGCTGTTCTTC. Using reference TRBV7-8 and TRBJ2-1 for the parts outside the CDR3, the full variable domain is GAGVSQSPRYKVAKRGQDVALRCDPISGHVSLFWYQQALGQGPEFLTYFQNEAQLDKSGLPSDRFFAERPEGSVSTLKIQRTQQEDSAVYLCASSPFGTGVYNGLFFGPGTRLTVL.

A remark on this clonotype: Compared with germline, one end of the junction differs, possibly owing to a read error. The V gene is TRBV11-2, the J gene TRBJ2-7; no firm D call. CDR3 length: 15 amino acids. Germline V lookup: CDR1 SGHAT, CDR2 FQNNGV. In DNA, the CDR3 is TGCGCCAGCAGCTCTCCTGGTACGGGTACCTACGAGCAGCACTTC. Encoded protein: CASSSPGTGTYEQHF.

Comments on this clonotype: This may be a read error, as it is one base from a much larger clone. The CDR3 does not close with the conserved phenylalanine or tryptophan, likely indicating a read error. V is TRBV20-1 and J is TRBJ2-1, with D hard to call. Germline-derived CDR1 and CDR2 are DFQATT and SNEGSKA (reference sequence). The V end was cut by 7 bases, the J end by 5 bases, with 15 bases between. There are 13 residues in the CDR3. The CDR3 sequence: CSVGVPSNNEQFL. The CDR3 region has the DNA TGCAGTGTTGGAGTACCCTCGAACAATGAGCAGTTCTTG.

On this clonotype: Germline and junction disagree at one end, which may indicate a read error. The rearrangement uses TRBV7-3 and TRBJ2-1; 11 nucleotides agree with TRBD2. CDR1 is SGHTA and CDR2 is FQGTGA in the germline V gene. There are 15 residues in the CDR3. CDR3 region: CASNLTSGTNNEQFF. The DNA for the CDR3 is TGCGCCAGCAACTTGACTAGCGGGACGAACAATGAGCAGTTCTTC. Drawing the rest from reference TRBV7-3 and TRBJ2-1, the complete variable domain is GAGVSQTPSNKVTEKGKYVELRCDPISGHTALYWYRQSLGQGPEFLIYFQGTGAADDSGLPNDRFFAVRPEGSVSTLKIQRTERGDSAVYLCASNLTSGTNNEQFFGPGTRLTVL.

Worth noting for this clonotype: A read error may explain this, as a much larger clone is one base away. The chain joins TRBV2 to TRBJ2-5; D is perhaps TRBD2 (5 bases). The ends were cut back, 10 bases at V and 5 bases at J, with 11 bases in the middle. Germline loops: CDR1 SNHLY, CDR2 FYNNEI. The CDR3 spans 11 residues. CDR3 sequence (DNA): TGTGCCAACGCCCCGGGGGAGACCCAGTACTTC. Protein product: CANAPGETQYF.

This chain links TRBV28 with TRBJ1-5, with 8 positions matching TRBD1. This CDR3 spans 12 amino acids. The germline V gene encodes CDR1 MDHEN and CDR2 SYDVKM. The V gene end was trimmed by 5 bases and the J gene end by 14 bases; junction bases not matched to a gene: 8. The CDR3 loop reads CASSVYGTGKHF. CDR3 nucleotide sequence: TGTGCCAGCAGTGTATACGGGACAGGCAAGCATTTT. Full variable domain (outside the CDR3, taken from reference TRBV28 and TRBJ1-5): DVKVTQSSRYLVKRTGEKVFLECVQDMDHENMFWYRQDPGLGLRLIYFSYDVKMKEKGDIPEGYSVSREKKERFSLILESASTNQTSMYLCASSVYGTGKHFGDGTRLSIL.

A remark on this clonotype: The junction departs from germline at one end; a sequencing error may be responsible. CDR3 coding DNA: TGTGCCAGCAAGACATACAGGGGGCGCGTCTCAGGGGCCAACGTCCTGTATTTC. It is translated as CASKTYRGRVSGANVLYF. The J gene is TRBJ2-6, the V gene TRBV6-5; 9 bases line up with TRBD1. Germline-derived CDR1 and CDR2 are MNHEY and SVGAGI. This CDR3 comprises 18 residues.

As concerns this clonotype: A junction end diverges from the germline sequence, so it may reflect a read error. The rearrangement uses TRBV4-2 and TRBJ1-1, with D possibly being TRBD1 (6 bases). The CDR3 consists of 16 residues. Looked up from germline, CDR1 is LGHNA and CDR2 is YNFKEQ. CDR3 sequence: CASSPAQGRGNTEAFF. The CDR3 DNA reads TGTGCCAGCAGCCCCGCCCAGGGGAGAGGGAACACTGAGGCTTTCTTT.

The V and J genes are TRBV6-1 and TRBJ2-5; D might be TRBD1 (6 bases). This CDR3 has 14 amino acids. Germline-derived CDR1 and CDR2 are MNHNS and SASEGT. The V end lost 7 bases, the J end lost 9 bases, and 21 bases lay between the germline ends. The CDR3 sequence: CASNVRGQSSAQYF. Written as DNA, the CDR3 is TGTGCCAGCAATGTACGCGGACAGTCTTCTGCCCAGTACTTC.

With respect to this clonotype: The conserved final phenylalanine or tryptophan is absent from the CDR3, which likely points to a read error. The chain is built from TRBV6-2 or TRBV6-3 and TRBJ2-7; no definite D call. Germline loops: CDR1 MNHEY, CDR2 SVGEGT. The CDR3 totals 12 residues. In nucleotides, the CDR3 is TGTGCCAGCAGTTACTCATCCTACGGGCAGTACCTC. This sequence encodes CASSYSSYGQYL.

This clonotype is categorized as medium-sized. The V and J genes are TRBV6-1 and TRBJ2-7; D may match TRBD1 or TRBD2 (5 bases each). Trimming cost V 2 bases and J 5 bases, with 10 bases left between them. The CDR3 is 13 residues long. Germline V gives CDR1 MNHNS, CDR2 SASEGT. DNA of the CDR3: TGTGCCAGCAGTGAATGGTGGGGGAACGAGCAGTACTTC. Residues: CASSEWWGNEQYF.

About this clonotype: One end of the junction fails to match germline, which may point to a read error. V and J are TRBV4-3 and TRBJ2-3, with 11 bases matching TRBD2. This CDR3 region has 16 residues. Germline V gene lookup returns CDR1 LGHNA and CDR2 YSLEER. The CDR3 here is CSSSHFTSGRADTQYF. The CDR3, as DNA: TGTTCCAGCAGCCACTTTACTAGCGGGAGAGCAGATACGCAGTATTTT.

Comments on this clonotype: Here the CDR3 omits its conserved ending phenylalanine or tryptophan, so a read error is the likely source. This rearrangement joins TRBV4-3 to TRBJ2-1; 7 bases are a match to TRBD2. Germline lookup yields CDR1 LGHNA and CDR2 YSLEER. The CDR3 sequence is 16 residues long. For the CDR3, the DNA is TGCGCCTGCAGCCAAGATTGGGACTACGCCTACAACGAGCAGTTCTTA. The encoded protein is CACSQDWDYAYNEQFL.

Note on this clonotype: The junction does not match germline at one end; this may be a read error. The V call is TRBV11-2, the J call TRBJ2-2; 9 bases fit TRBD1. This CDR3 spans 16 amino acids. Germline V gene sequence: CDR1 SGHAT, CDR2 FQNNGV. The CDR3 loop is CAGSSQGAPDTGELLF. The CDR3 DNA is TGTGCCGGCAGCTCACAGGGGGCTCCAGATACCGGGGAGCTGCTTTTT. Filled out from reference TRBV11-2 and TRBJ2-2, the complete variable domain reads EAGVAQSPRYKIIEKRQSVAFWCNPISGHATLYWYQQILGQGPKLLIQFQNNGVVDDSQLPKDRFSAERLKGVDSTLKIQPAKLEDSAVYLCAGSSQGAPDTGELLFGEGSRLTVL.

As concerns this clonotype: In this CDR3 the conserved last residue, phenylalanine or tryptophan, is missing, so a read error is likely. The CDR3 reads CASSYTELVYEQFV. The CDR3 DNA sequence: TGCGCCAGCAGCTACACAGAGTTGGTCTATGAGCAGTTCGTC. The V and J genes are TRBV4-3 and TRBJ2-1; D is unclear. Germline CDR1 reads LGHNA; CDR2 reads YSLEER. The CDR3 runs to 14 residues. Trimming stripped 5 bases from V and 8 bases from J, with 16 bases between.

Remarks on this clonotype: The junction departs from the called germline gene at one end, perhaps through a read error. This chain connects TRBV4-3 to TRBJ2-7, with D perhaps given as TRBD1 or TRBD2 (5 bases each). The CDR3 length is 15 residues. Germline loops: CDR1 LGHNA, CDR2 YSLEER. DNA of the CDR3: TGCGCCAACAGCCGAGATCGATGGACGGGGCGGGAGCAGTACTTC. Translation gives CANSRDRWTGREQYF.

This clonotype turned up a few times. A clone one base away is much larger, so this may be a read error. The J gene is TRBJ2-1, the V gene TRBV10-1, with D possibly matching TRBD1 (5 bases). The CDR3 has 14 residues. The germline CDR1 and CDR2 sequences are WNHNN and SYGVQD (reference sequence). CDR3 in DNA: TGCACCAGCAGCGACAGAAGCTCCTACAATGAGCAGTTCTTC. Its translation is CTSSDRSSYNEQFF.

This clonotype was seen a few times. The junction and the germline gene differ at one end; a read error may be behind it. The chain carries TRBV4-2 and TRBJ1-4; no clear D. The length of the CDR3 is 12 residues. Germline V CDR1 and CDR2: LGHNA, YNFKEQ. The DNA of the CDR3 is TGTGCCAGCAGTCAAGGTAGGGAGAAACTGTTTTTT. Translation: CASSQGREKLFF.

With respect to this clonotype: This may arise from a read error, as a much more abundant clone is one base away. The V and J genes are TRBV24-1 and TRBJ2-2, with 7 bases fitting TRBD2. The germline V gene has CDR1 KGHDR and CDR2 SFDVKD. The CDR3 spans 15 residues. Trimming cost V 2 bases and J 4 bases; bases outside gene matches: 3. Here the CDR3 DNA reads TGTGCCACCAGTGATTCGGGAGGCCCCACCGGGGAGCTGTTTTTT. Amino acid sequence: CATSDSGGPTGELFF.

About this clonotype: At one end, the junction sequence differs from germline, possibly due to a read error. This rearrangement joins TRBV7-9 to TRBJ2-3; the match to TRBD2 covers 8 bases. The length of the CDR3 is 16 residues. Germline loops: CDR1 SEHNR, CDR2 FQNEAQ (reference sequence). CDR3 loop: CASSLLPAGAIDTQYF. In DNA, the CDR3 is TGTGCCAGCAGCCTCTTACCAGCGGGAGCCATAGATACACAGTATTTT.

This rearrangement joins TRBV5-4 to TRBJ2-3, with D perhaps matching TRBD1 (5 bases). The CDR3 has 17 residues. Trimming pared 7 bases from V and 2 bases from J, leaving 23 bases between. Looked up from germline, CDR1 is SGHNT and CDR2 is YYREEE (reference sequence). Here the CDR3 reads CASCLDGHPPPTDTQYF. The CDR3 bases are TGTGCCAGCTGCCTGGACGGACACCCTCCACCCACAGATACGCAGTATTTT. Drawing the rest from reference TRBV5-4 and TRBJ2-3, the complete variable domain is ETGVTQSPTHLIKTRGQQVTLRCSSQSGHNTVSWYQQALGQGPQFIFQYYREEENGRGNFPPRFSGLQFPNYSSELNVNALELDDSALYLCASCLDGHPPPTDTQYFGPGTRLTVL.